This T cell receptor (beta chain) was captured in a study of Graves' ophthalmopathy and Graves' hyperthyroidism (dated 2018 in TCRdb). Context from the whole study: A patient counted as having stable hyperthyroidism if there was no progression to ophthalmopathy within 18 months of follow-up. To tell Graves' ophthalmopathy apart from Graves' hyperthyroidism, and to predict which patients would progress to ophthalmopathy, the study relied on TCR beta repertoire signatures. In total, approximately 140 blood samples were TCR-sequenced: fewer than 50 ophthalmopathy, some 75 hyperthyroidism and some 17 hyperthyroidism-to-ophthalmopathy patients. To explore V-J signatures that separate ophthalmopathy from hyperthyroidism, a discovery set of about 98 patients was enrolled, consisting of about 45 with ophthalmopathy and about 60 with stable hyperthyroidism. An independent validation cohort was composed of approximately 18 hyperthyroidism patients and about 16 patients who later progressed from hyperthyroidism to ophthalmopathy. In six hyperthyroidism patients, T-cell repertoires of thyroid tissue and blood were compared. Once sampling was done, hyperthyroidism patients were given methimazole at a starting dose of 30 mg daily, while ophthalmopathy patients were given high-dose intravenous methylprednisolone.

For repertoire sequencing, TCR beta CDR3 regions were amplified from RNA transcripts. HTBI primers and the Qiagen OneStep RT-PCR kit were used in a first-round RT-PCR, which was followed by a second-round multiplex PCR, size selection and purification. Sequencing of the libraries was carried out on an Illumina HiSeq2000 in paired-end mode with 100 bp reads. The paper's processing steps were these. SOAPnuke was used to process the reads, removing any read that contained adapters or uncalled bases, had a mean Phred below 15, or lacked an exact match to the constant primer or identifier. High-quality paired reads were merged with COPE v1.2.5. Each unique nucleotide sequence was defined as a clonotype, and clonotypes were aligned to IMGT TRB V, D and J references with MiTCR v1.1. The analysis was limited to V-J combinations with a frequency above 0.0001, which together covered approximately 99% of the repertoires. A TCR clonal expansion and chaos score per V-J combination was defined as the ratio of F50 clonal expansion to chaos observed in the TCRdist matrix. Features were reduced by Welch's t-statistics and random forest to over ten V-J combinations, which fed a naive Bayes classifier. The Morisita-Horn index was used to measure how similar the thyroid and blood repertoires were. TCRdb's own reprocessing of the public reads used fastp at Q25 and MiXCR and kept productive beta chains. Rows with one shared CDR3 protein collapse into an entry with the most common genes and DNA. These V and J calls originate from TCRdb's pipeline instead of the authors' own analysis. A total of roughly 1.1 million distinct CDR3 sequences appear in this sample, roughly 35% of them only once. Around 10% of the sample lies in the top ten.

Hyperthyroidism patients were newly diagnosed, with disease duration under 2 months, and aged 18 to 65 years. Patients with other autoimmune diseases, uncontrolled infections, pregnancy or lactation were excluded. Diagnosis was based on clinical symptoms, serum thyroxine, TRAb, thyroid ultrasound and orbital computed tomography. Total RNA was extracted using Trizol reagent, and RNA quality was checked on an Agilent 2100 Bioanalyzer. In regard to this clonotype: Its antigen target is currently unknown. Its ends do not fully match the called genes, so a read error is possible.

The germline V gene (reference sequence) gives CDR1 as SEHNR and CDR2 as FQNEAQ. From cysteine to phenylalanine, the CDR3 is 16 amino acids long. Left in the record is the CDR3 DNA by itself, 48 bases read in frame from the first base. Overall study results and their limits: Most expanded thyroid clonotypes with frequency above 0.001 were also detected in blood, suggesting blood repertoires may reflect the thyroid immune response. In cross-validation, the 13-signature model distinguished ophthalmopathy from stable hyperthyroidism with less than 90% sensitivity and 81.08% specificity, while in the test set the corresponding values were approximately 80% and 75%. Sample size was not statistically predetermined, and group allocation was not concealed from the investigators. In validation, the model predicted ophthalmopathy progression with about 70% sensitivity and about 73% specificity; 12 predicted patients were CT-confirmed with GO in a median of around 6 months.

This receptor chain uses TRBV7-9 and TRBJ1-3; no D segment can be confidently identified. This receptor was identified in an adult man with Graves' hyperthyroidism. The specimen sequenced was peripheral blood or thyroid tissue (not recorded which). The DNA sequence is TGTGCCGGCAGCGTAGATCTCCGTGACTCTGGAAACACCATATATTTT. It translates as CAGSVDLRDSGNTIYF.